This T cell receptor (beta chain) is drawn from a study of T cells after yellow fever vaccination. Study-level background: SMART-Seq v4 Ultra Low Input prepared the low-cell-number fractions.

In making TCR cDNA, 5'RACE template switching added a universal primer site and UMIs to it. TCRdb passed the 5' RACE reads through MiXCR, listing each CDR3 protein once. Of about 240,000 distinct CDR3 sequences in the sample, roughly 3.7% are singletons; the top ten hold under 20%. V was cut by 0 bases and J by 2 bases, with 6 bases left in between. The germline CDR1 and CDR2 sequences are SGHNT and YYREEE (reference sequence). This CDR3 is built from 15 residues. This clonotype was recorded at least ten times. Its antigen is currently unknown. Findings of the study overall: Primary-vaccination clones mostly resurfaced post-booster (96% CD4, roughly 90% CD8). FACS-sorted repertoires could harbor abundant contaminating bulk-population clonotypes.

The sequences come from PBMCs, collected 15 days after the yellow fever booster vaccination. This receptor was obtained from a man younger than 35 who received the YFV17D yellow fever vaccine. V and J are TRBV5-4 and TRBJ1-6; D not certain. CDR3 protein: CASSLGVAYNSPLHF. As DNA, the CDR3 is TGTGCCAGCAGCTTGGGTGTAGCCTATAATTCACCCCTCCACTTT.